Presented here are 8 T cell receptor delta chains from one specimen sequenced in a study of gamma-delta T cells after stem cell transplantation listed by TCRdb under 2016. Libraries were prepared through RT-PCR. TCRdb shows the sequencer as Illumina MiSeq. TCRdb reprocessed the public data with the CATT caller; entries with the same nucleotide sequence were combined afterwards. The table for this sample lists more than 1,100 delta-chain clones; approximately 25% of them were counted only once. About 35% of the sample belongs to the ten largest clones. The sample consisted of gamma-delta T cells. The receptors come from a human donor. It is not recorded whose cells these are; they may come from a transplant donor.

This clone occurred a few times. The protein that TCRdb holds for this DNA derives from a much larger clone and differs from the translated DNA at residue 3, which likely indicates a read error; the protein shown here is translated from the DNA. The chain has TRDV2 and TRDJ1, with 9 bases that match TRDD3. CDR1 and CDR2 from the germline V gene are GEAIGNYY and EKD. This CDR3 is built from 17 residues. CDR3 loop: CARDSAARGILTDKLIF. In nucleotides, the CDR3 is TGTGCCCGTGACTCGGCGGCCCGGGGGATACTTACCGATAAACTCATCTTT.

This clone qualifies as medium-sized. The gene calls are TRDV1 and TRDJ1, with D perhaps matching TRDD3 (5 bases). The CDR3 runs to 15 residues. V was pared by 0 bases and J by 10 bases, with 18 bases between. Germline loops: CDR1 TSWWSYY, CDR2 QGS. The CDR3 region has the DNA TGTGCTCTTGGGGAACTGGCGAGGGGAACCTTGTCACTCATCTTT. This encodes CALGELARGTLSLIF.

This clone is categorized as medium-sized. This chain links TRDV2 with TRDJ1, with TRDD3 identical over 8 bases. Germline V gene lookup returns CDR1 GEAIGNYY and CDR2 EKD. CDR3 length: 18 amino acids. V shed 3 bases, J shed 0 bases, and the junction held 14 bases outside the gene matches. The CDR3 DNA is TGTGCCTGTGACCCTATACTGGGGGGGTTTAAGTACACCGATAAACTCATCTTT. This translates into CACDPILGGFKYTDKLIF.

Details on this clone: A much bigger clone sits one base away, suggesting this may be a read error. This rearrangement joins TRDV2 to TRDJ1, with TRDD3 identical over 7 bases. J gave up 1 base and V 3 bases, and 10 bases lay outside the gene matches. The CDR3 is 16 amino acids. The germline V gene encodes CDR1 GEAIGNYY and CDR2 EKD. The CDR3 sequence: CACDALGGPITDKLIF. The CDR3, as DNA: TGTGCCTGTGACGCCCTGGGGGGCCCGATCACCGATAAACTCATCTTT.

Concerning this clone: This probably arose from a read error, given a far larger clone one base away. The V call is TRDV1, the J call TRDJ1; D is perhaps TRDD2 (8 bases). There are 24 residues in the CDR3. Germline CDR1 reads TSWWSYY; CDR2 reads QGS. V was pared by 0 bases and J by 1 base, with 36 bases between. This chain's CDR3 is CALGELKPPLPRTWGYWGTDKLIF. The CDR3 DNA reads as TGTGCTCTTGGGGAACTTAAGCCCCCCCTTCCTAGGACTTGGGGATATTGGGGCACCGATAAACTCATCTTT.

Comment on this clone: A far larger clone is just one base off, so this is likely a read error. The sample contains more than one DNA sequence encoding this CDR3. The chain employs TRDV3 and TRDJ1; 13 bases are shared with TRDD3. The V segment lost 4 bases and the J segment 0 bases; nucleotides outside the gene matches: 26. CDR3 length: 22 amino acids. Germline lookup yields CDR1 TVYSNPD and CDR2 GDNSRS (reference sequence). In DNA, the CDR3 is TGTGCCTCGGGGCTTGACCCTAGTACTGGGGGATACGATTGGACAGACACCGATAAACTCATCTTT. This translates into CASGLDPSTGGYDWTDTDKLIF.

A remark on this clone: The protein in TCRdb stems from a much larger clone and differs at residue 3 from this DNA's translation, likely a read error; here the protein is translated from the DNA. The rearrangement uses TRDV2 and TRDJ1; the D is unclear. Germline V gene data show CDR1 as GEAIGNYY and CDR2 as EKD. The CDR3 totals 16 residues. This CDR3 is CARDTVGTPLTDKLIF. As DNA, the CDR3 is TGTGCCCGTGACACCGTAGGGACTCCCCTCACCGATAAACTCATCTTT.

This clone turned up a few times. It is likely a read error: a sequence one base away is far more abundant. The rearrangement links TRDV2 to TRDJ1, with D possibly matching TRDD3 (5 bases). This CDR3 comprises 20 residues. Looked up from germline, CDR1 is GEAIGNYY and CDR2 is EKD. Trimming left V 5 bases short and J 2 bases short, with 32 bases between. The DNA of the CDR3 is TGTGCCTGTGTTCCCCTCGTTACCTCCGACCCAGGGGGTAGGACCGATAAACTCATCTTT. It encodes CACVPLVTSDPGGRTDKLIF.